The 2 T cell receptor beta chains presented below share a single source sample, sequenced in a study of blood T cell repertoires in COVID-19. Sequenced by immunoSEQ multiplex PCR; TCRdb stores in-frame clones only, minus some. The sample carries roughly 330,000 clones, approximately 89% recorded once. The sample was PBMCs or T cells enriched from blood (not recorded which). The receptors stem from a young man who had recovered from COVID-19.

The count of this clone is one. The CDR3 bases are TGTGCCAGCAGCGTTAGCGGGACTAGCCCAGATACGCAGTATTTT. Amino acids: CASSVSGTSPDTQYF. The chain couples TRBV9 to TRBJ2-3; TRBD2 aligns across 9 bases. Germline CDR1 SGDLS, CDR2 YYNGEE. CDR3 length equals 15 residues. Germline trimming cut 2 bases from V and 4 bases from J; bases unmatched to any gene: 5.

The V and J genes are TRBV4-2 and TRBJ2-1, with TRBD2 matching over 9 bases. With V trimmed by 0 bases and J by 5 bases, 5 bases remained unmatched. Germline V CDR1 and CDR2: LGHNA, YNFKEQ. This CDR3 has 16 amino acids. CDR3 coding DNA: TGTGCCAGCAGCCAAGATCCTAGCGGGGCAAACAATGAGCAGTTCTTC. Translated, it gives CASSQDPSGANNEQFF.